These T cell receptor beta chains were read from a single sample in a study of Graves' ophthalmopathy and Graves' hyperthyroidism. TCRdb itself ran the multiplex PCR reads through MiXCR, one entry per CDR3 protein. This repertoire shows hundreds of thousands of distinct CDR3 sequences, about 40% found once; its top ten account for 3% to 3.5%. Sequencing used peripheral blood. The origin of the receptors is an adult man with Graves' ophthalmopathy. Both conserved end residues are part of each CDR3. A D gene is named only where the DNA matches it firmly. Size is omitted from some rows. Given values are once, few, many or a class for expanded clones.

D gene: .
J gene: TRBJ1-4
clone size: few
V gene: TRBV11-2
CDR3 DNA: TGTGCCAGCAGCTTGGGTTCACCTAATGAAAAACTGTTTTTT
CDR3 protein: CASSLGSPNEKLFF

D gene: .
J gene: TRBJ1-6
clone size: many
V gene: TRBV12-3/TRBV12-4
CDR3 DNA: TGTGCCAGCAGTTTAGACAGCAGGGCACCCCTCCACTTT
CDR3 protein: CASSLDSRAPLHF

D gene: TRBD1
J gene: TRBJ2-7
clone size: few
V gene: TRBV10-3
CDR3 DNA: TGTGCCAGCAGTAAACAGGGGGTTGGAACCTACGAGCAGTACTTC
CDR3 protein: CASSKQGVGTYEQYF

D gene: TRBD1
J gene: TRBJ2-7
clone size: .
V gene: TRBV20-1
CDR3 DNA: TGCAGTGCCACGGACAGGGGCCGGGAGCAGTACTTC
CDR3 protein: CSATDRGREQYF

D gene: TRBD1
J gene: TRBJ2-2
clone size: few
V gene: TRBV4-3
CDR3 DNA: TGCGCCAGCAGCCACCCCGGACAGGGAAGACGGGAGCTGTTTTTT
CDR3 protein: CASSHPGQGRRELFF

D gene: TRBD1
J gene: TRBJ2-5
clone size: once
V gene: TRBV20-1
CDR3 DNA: TGCAGTGCTAGGACAGGGGTATTGTACCAAGAGACCCAGTACTTC
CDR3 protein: CSARTGVLYQETQYF

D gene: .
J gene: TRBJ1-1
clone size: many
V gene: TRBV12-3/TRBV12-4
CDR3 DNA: TGTGCCAGCAGTCCCCTGGCAGGGCCCATGAACACTGAAGCTTTCTTT
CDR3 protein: CASSPLAGPMNTEAFF

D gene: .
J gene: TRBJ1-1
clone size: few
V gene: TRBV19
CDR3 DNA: TGTGCCAGTAGTATACTCTCCGGGCGGGAAGCTTTCTTT
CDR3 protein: CASSILSGREAFF

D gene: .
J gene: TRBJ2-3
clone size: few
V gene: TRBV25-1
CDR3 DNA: TGTGCCAGCAGTGACGGACTATCTCAGGCAGATACGCAGTATTTT
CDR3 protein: CASSDGLSQADTQYF

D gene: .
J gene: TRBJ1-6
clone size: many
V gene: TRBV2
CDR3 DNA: TGTGCCAGCAGTGAAGAATATAATTCACCCCTCCACTTT
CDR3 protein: CASSEEYNSPLHF

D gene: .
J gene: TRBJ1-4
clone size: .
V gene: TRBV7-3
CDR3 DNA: TGTGCCAGCAGCCAAGGGGCACGGATTGCTAATGAAAAACTGTTTTTT
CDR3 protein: CASSQGARIANEKLFF

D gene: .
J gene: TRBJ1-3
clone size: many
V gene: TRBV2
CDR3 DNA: TGTGCCAGCAGCCCAGGAGTAGGGGGGAGGAACACCATATATTTT
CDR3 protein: CASSPGVGGRNTIYF

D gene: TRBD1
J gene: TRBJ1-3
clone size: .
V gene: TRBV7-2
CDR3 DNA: TGTGCCAGCAGCTTACCCCCCGGGACAGCTGGAAACACCATATATTTT
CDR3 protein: CASSLPPGTAGNTIYF

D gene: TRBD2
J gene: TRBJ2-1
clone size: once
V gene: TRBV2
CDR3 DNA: TGTGCCAGCAGTGAAGTCCGACTAGCGGTCTACAATGAGCAGTTCTTC
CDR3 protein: CASSEVRLAVYNEQFF

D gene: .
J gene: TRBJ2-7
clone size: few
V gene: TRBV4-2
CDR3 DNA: TGTGCCAGCAGCCAAGACGTATCGGAGCAGTACTTC
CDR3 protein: CASSQDVSEQYF

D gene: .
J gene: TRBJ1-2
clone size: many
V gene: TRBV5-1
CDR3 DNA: TGCGCCAGCAGCTTGGAAGGGAACGGAGGACATGGCTACACCTTC
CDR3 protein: CASSLEGNGGHGYTF

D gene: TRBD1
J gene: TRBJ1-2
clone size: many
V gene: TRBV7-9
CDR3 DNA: TGTGCCAGCAGCTCCTCCCCTTCAGGGGGCGCGGGGGGCTACACCTTC
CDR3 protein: CASSSSPSGGAGGYTF

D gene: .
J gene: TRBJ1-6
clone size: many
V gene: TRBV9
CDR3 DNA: TGTGCCAGCAGCGCGACAGGTTCCGGGTCACCCCTCCACTTT
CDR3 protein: CASSATGSGSPLHF

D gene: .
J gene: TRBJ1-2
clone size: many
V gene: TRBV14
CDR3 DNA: TGTGCCAGCAGCCAAGGAGCAGGCAAGAACTATGGCTACACCTTC
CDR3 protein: CASSQGAGKNYGYTF

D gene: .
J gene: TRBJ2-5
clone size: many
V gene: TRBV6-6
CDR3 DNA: TGTGCCAGCGGCCAAGAGACCCAGTACTTC
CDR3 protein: CASGQETQYF

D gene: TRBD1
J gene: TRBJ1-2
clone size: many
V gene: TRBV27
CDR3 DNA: TGTGCCAGCAGTTTGAGGCAGGGGGCAGGGGGCTACACCTTC
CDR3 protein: CASSLRQGAGGYTF

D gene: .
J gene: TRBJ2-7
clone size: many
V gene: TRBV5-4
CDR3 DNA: TGTGCCAGCAGCCCACTGGGGAACGAGCAGTACTTC
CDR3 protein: CASSPLGNEQYF

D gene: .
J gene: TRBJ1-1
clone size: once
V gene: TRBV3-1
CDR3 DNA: TGTGCCAGCAGCCACAACCGGAACACTGAAGCTTTCTTT
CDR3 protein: CASSHNRNTEAFF

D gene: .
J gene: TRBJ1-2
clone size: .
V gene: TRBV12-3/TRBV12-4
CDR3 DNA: TGTGCCAGCAGTCCGACGCCAGGGCTCGTTGGCTACACCTTC
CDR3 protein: CASSPTPGLVGYTF

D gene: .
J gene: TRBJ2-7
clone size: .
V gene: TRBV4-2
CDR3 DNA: TGTGCCAGCAGCCAAGGAGGTTTACGGGAGTATGAGCAGTACTTC
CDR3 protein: CASSQGGLREYEQYF

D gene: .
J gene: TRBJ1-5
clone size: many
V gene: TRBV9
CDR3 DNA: TGTGCCAGCAGCGTAGGGCAGGACAATCAGCCCCAGCATTTT
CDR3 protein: CASSVGQDNQPQHF

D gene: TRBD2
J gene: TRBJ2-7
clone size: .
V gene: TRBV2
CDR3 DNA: TGTGCCAGCAGCCATAGAACTAGCGGGAGGACCTCCTACGAGCAGTACTTC
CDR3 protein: CASSHRTSGRTSYEQYF